This TCR beta chain was profiled in a study of blood T cells in healthy people across ages. The CDR3 contains 16 residues. Germline CDR1 is SGHRS and CDR2 is YFSETQ. V gave up 0 bases and J gave up 0 bases, with 11 bases separating them. Through a sample-barcoded 5' primer and a J-beta primer mix, a second PCR was run for 7 to 11 cycles. TCRdb passed the 5' RACE reads through MiXCR, listing each CDR3 protein once. The sample has fewer than 2,000,000 distinct CDR3 sequences; roughly 43% are singletons. This clonotype showed up just a few times. V usage is TRBV5-1 and J usage is TRBJ2-3; possible D gene TRBD2, 5 bases. The source of this sequence is a human donor in good health. The sequenced sample consisted of blood. The CDR3 loop is CASSLGDSGSTDTQYF. The CDR3 DNA is TGCGCCAGCAGCTTGGGGGATTCGGGGAGCACAGATACGCAGTATTTT. Looking up the rest from reference TRBV5-1 and TRBJ2-3 gives the full variable domain: KAGVTQTPRYLIKTRGQQVTLSCSPISGHRSVSWYQQTPGQGLQFLFEYFSETQRNKGNFPGRFSGRQFSNSRSEMNVSTLELGDSALYLCASSLGDSGSTDTQYFGPGTRLTVL.